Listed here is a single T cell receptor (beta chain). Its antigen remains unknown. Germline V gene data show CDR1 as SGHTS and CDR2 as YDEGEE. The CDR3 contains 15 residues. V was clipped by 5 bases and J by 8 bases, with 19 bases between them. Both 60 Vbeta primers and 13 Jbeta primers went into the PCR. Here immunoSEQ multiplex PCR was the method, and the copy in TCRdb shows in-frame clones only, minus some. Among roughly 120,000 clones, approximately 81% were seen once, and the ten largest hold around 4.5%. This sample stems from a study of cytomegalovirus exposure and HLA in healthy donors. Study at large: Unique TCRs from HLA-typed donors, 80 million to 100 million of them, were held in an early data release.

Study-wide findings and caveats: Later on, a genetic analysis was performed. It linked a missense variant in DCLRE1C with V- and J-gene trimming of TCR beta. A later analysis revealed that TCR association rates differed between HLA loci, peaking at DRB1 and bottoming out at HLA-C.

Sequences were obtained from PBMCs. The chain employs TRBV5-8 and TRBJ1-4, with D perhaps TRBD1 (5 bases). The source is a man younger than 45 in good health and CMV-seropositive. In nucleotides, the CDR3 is TGTGCCAGCAGTCCCCCGGGACGGGAGGGAGAAAAACTGTTTTTT. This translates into CASSPPGREGEKLFF.